This TCR beta chain was sequenced for a study of CD8 T cells in Susac syndrome. Reverse transcription of roughly 0.45 to 1 ug RNA was performed with random hexamers. The TCR beta CDR3 was amplified by immunoSEQ multiplex PCR across 54 Vbeta, 13 Jbeta. TCRdb re-called the immunoSEQ multiplex PCR reads with MiXCR, one entry per CDR3 protein. The sample yields around 230,000 distinct CDR3 sequences, 95% seen once. The V and J ends lost 4 bases and 0 bases, in that order; junction bases with no gene match: 6. The germline CDR1 and CDR2 sequences are MNHEY and SMNVEV (reference sequence). CDR3 length: 15 amino acids. Isolation of CD8+ and CD4+ T cells was performed negatively, whereas enrichment of TEMRA cells was done by FACS.

The clonotype comes from a human donor with multiple sclerosis. The chain carries TRBV27 and TRBJ2-7, with TRBD2 matching over 7 bases. The sample comprised CD4+ T cells from PBMCs. CDR3 nucleotide sequence: TGTGCCAGCAGTTATCATCGGACTAGCTCCTACGAGCAGTACTTC. This gives the protein CASSYHRTSSYEQYF.